Listed below are T cell receptor beta chains from one sample, sequenced in a study of blood T cells in healthy people across ages. TCRdb ran MiXCR on the 5' RACE reads and lists one entry per CDR3 protein. There are about 640,000 distinct CDR3 sequences in the sample; 58% occur only once, and around 37% lies in the top ten. The sample consisted of blood. The receptors were gathered from a man between 60 and 75 years old in good health. Each CDR3 is given with its conserved first and last residue. Each record gives: clone size, D gene, V gene, J gene, CDR3 protein, CDR3 DNA. D genes are given only for firm matches. Only some rows state a clone size, as once, few, many or a class for expanded clones.

clone_size: .; d_call: .; v_call: TRBV11-2; j_call: TRBJ2-1; cdr3_aa: CASSLYPLTTGQFF; cdr3_nt: TGTGCCAGCAGCTTATACCCCCTCACGACAGGCCAGTTCTTC
clone_size: .; d_call: .; v_call: TRBV4-1; j_call: TRBJ2-5; cdr3_aa: CASSLNRRETQYF; cdr3_nt: TGCGCCAGCAGCCTGAATAGGCGAGAGACCCAGTACTTC
clone_size: .; d_call: .; v_call: TRBV18; j_call: TRBJ2-7; cdr3_aa: CASSPSQGYEQYF; cdr3_nt: TGTGCCAGCTCACCAAGCCAGGGATACGAGCAGTACTTC
clone_size: .; d_call: TRBD2; v_call: TRBV4-2; j_call: TRBJ2-5; cdr3_aa: CASSPAGGGYKISEQYF; cdr3_nt: TGTGCCAGCAGCCCCGCCGGCGGGGGGTATAAGATCTCTGAGCAGTACTTC
clone_size: .; d_call: TRBD1; v_call: TRBV7-9; j_call: TRBJ1-1; cdr3_aa: CASSLPTGSLGNTEAFF; cdr3_nt: TGTGCCAGCAGCTTACCGACAGGGAGTCTTGGGAACACTGAAGCTTTCTTT
clone_size: .; d_call: .; v_call: TRBV11-3; j_call: TRBJ2-7; cdr3_aa: CASSGGGVKNTQYF; cdr3_nt: TGTGCCAGCAGCGGGGGGGGCGTCAAGAACACCCAGTACTTC
clone_size: .; d_call: .; v_call: TRBV20-1; j_call: TRBJ2-5; cdr3_aa: CSARDLKAQETQYF; cdr3_nt: TGCAGTGCTAGAGATCTAAAGGCGCAAGAGACCCAGTACTTC
clone_size: .; d_call: .; v_call: TRBV20-1; j_call: TRBJ2-5; cdr3_aa: CSAGDFGETQYF; cdr3_nt: TGCAGTGCAGGGGACTTCGGGGAGACCCAGTACTTC
clone_size: few; d_call: TRBD2; v_call: TRBV12-3/TRBV12-4; j_call: TRBJ2-5; cdr3_aa: CASSLGGEGETQYF; cdr3_nt: TGTGCCAGCAGTTTAGGAGGGGAGGGGGAGACCCAGTACTTC
clone_size: .; d_call: .; v_call: TRBV29-1; j_call: TRBJ2-1; cdr3_aa: CSVELSASYNEQFF; cdr3_nt: TGCAGCGTTGAACTCAGCGCCTCCTACAATGAGCAGTTCTTC
clone_size: .; d_call: TRBD1; v_call: TRBV29-1; j_call: TRBJ2-4; cdr3_aa: CSVLGTGGKNIQYF; cdr3_nt: TGCAGCGTTCTTGGGACAGGGGGTAAAAACATTCAGTACTTC
clone_size: .; d_call: .; v_call: TRBV12-5; j_call: TRBJ2-1; cdr3_aa: CASGLRGQQFF; cdr3_nt: TGTGCTAGTGGTTTGAGGGGTCAGCAGTTCTTC